This T cell receptor beta chain derives from a study of OX40 agonist ivuxolimab in advanced cancers. The study's findings and limits: There was clonal expansion of CD4+ and CD8+ blood T cells by week 6 at 0.1 to 3.0 mg/kg.

Some clones are missing from TCRdb's copy, which holds only in-frame ones; the method was immunoSEQ multiplex PCR. The sample records about 88,000 clones, about 85% being singletons. This clone has only one observation. Its target is not known. The CDR3 spans 15 residues. Per germline, CDR1 KGHSH and CDR2 LQKENI. The trim removed 1 base at V and 7 bases at J, leaving 6 bases unmatched. The genes are TRBV18 and TRBJ1-2, with TRBD1 matching over 10 bases. This specimen was CD4+ or CD8+ T cells sorted from blood, taken in a trial of the OX40 agonist ivuxolimab. This TCR came from an adult with an advanced solid tumor such as melanoma, head and neck, liver or kidney cancer. CDR3 sequence: CASSPRDRGSGGYTF. DNA for the CDR3: TGTGCCAGCTCACCACGGGACAGGGGCTCGGGTGGCTACACCTTC.